A single sample is the source of the 25 T cell receptor beta chains below, sequenced in a study of T cell repertoires in cytomegalovirus infection. No antigen has been assigned to these receptors. A single record per CDR3 protein comes from TCRdb applying MiXCR to the reads. This table holds some 350,000 distinct CDR3 sequences, about a third found once. The source was cultured PBMCs, collected from culture after CMV antigen stimulation. These TCRs come from a human donor in good health (CMV status not recorded). Some clones in this sample may be carry-over from other donors' samples.

CDR3 sequence reads: CASSRGPAYEQYF. The CDR3 DNA follows: TGTGCCAGCAGCCGTGGACCAGCCTACGAGCAGTACTTC. V usage is TRBV27 and J usage is TRBJ2-7; D call uncertain. Germline CDR1 is MNHEY and CDR2 is SMNVEV (reference sequence). The CDR3 extends over 13 amino acids. V was clipped by 6 bases and J by 2 bases, with 11 bases between them.

This clonotype was counted only a few times. This rearrangement joins TRBV10-3 to TRBJ2-1; 7 bases align to TRBD2. The CDR3 contains 16 residues. Germline values: CDR1 ENHRY, CDR2 SYGVKD. V lost 6 bases to trimming and J lost 6 bases; unmatched junction nucleotides: 14. The CDR3 coding sequence is TGTGCCATCAGCCTAACTAAAACGGGACTATCCAATGAGCAGTTCTTC. Its translation is CAISLTKTGLSNEQFF.

V usage is TRBV7-4 and J usage is TRBJ1-4; weak D call: TRBD1 (5 bases). The CDR3 extends over 14 amino acids. The ends were cut back, 3 bases at V and 5 bases at J, with 10 bases in the middle. CDR1 and CDR2 from the germline V gene are SGHVT and SQSDAQ. CDR3 sequence: CASSFWRDNEKLFF. The CDR3 DNA is TGTGCCAGCAGCTTCTGGCGGGACAATGAAAAACTGTTTTTT.

This clonotype was seen a few times. CDR3 DNA: TGTGCCAGCACTTCGGGACTAGCGGTCAGCTCCTACAATGAGCAGTTCTTC. Encoded protein: CASTSGLAVSSYNEQFF. The chain has TRBV6-2 or TRBV6-3 and TRBJ2-1; 11 nucleotides align to TRBD2. This CDR3 is 17 amino acids long. CDR1 and CDR2 from the germline V gene are MNHEY and SVGEGT. J gave up 0 bases and V 7 bases, and 8 bases lay outside the gene matches.

This clonotype was observed a few times. The chain uses TRBV19 and TRBJ1-2; TRBD1 matches 11 bases. The CDR3 spans 16 residues. Trimming cost V 3 bases and J 5 bases; bases outside gene matches: 8. Germline V gives CDR1 LNHDA, CDR2 SQIVND (reference sequence). For the CDR3, the DNA is TGTGCCAGTAGTATCGAACGAGGACAGGGGGCATATGGCTACACCTTC. Its translation is CASSIERGQGAYGYTF.

The chain joins TRBV15 to TRBJ1-1; D gene unclear. Germline V gene lookup returns CDR1 LNHNV and CDR2 YYDKDF (reference sequence). The V gene lost 0 bases and the J gene lost 0 bases, with 5 bases spanning the gap. The CDR3 consists of 14 residues. The CDR3 region has the DNA TGTGCCACCAGCAGAGAAACCTTGAACACTGAAGCTTTCTTT. It is translated as CATSRETLNTEAFF.

This chain joins TRBV19 and TRBJ2-1; no clear D. With 4 bases removed from V and 5 bases from J, the gap between germline ends came to 6 bases. This CDR3 contains 12 residues. Looked up from germline, CDR1 is LNHDA and CDR2 is SQIVND (reference sequence). Written as DNA, the CDR3 is TGTGCCAGTAGTAGGGCCGACAATGAGCAGTTCTTC. Translated: CASSRADNEQFF.

This clonotype was seen a few times. The rearrangement joins TRBV19 to TRBJ2-1; 9 bases match TRBD2. This CDR3 is built from 14 residues. In germline, CDR1 is LNHDA, CDR2 SQIVND (reference sequence). V dropped 7 bases and J dropped 5; count of bases not matched to a gene: 6. The CDR3 DNA sequence: TGTGCCAGTACCATCCTAGCGGGACACAATGAGCAGTTCTTC. It encodes CASTILAGHNEQFF.

This clonotype has a handful of counts. The rearrangement uses TRBV20-1 and TRBJ2-1; 9 bases fit TRBD2. V was clipped by 3 bases and J by 0 bases; unmatched bases: 0. Per the germline V gene, CDR1 is DFQATT and CDR2 is SNEGSKA (reference sequence). The CDR3 is 14 residues long. The DNA of the CDR3 is TGCAGTGCTAGTAGCGGGAGCTCCTACAATGAGCAGTTCTTC. Translating gives CSASSGSSYNEQFF.

The chain is built from TRBV9 and TRBJ2-1; D is unclear. The length of the CDR3 is 14 residues. V gave up 7 bases and J gave up 7 bases, with 18 bases separating them. Germline V gives CDR1 SGDLS, CDR2 YYNGEE. CDR3 residues: CASSPGDPSNEQFF. CDR3 DNA: TGTGCCAGCTCCCCTGGAGACCCTTCGAATGAGCAGTTCTTC.

The CDR3 loop is CASSLGDIIRISLNTIYF. The CDR3 DNA follows: TGTGCCAGCAGCTTGGGGGATATCATCCGCATCTCCCTGAACACCATATATTTT. The chain links TRBV7-9 to TRBJ1-3; possibly TRBD1 for D (5 bases). Germline CDR1 is SEHNR and CDR2 is FQNEAQ (reference sequence). The CDR3 covers 18 residues. V lost 3 bases and J lost 7, with 25 bases in between.

The V and J genes are TRBV28 and TRBJ2-5, with TRBD2 matching over 12 bases. The CDR3 spans 14 residues. CDR1 MDHEN and CDR2 SYDVKM come from the germline V gene. V was pared by 6 bases and J by 6 bases, with 5 bases of the junction left unmatched. Written as DNA, the CDR3 is TGTGCCAGCAGGACTAGCGGGAGAGAAAAGACCCAGTACTTC. Translated: CASRTSGREKTQYF.

This rearrangement joins TRBV12-3 or TRBV12-4 to TRBJ1-5; D gene ambiguous. The CDR3 length is 14 residues. V was pared by 2 bases and J by 5 bases, with 10 bases between. The CDR3 protein is CASSLSSGDQPQHF. The CDR3 region has the DNA TGTGCCAGCAGTTTAAGTTCAGGTGATCAGCCCCAGCATTTT.

This chain joins TRBV20-1 and TRBJ1-5; unclear D gene. Per germline, CDR1 DFQATT and CDR2 SNEGSKA (reference sequence). Trimming left V 6 bases short and J 6 bases short, with 24 bases between. The CDR3 is 16 residues long. CDR3: CSARKDTDELSQPQHF. CDR3 in DNA: TGCAGTGCCAGGAAAGATACGGACGAATTGAGTCAGCCCCAGCATTTT.

This chain joins TRBV28 and TRBJ2-7; 9 nucleotides align to TRBD1. Germline V gene data show CDR1 as MDHEN and CDR2 as SYDVKM. The junction had 5 bases not matched to a gene; V was cut back by 5 bases and J by 6 bases. The CDR3 totals 13 residues. CDR3 sequence reads: CASSTTTGGEQYF. CDR3 in DNA: TGTGCCAGCAGTACCACGACAGGGGGCGAGCAGTACTTC. Together with reference TRBV28 and TRBJ2-7, the CDR3 gives the full variable domain: DVKVTQSSRYLVKRTGEKVFLECVQDMDHENMFWYRQDPGLGLRLIYFSYDVKMKEKGDIPEGYSVSREKKERFSLILESASTNQTSMYLCASSTTTGGEQYFGPGTRLTVT.

This chain joins TRBV7-2 and TRBJ2-1; TRBD2 matches at 9 bases. The V gene's germline CDR1 is SGHTA and CDR2 FQGNSA. The CDR3 is 16 residues long. With V trimmed by 1 base and J by 4 bases, 5 bases remained unmatched. Written as DNA, the CDR3 is TGTGCCAGCAGCTTAGAGGGACTAGCAAGATACAATGAGCAGTTCTTC. Translated: CASSLEGLARYNEQFF.

This chain uses TRBV7-2 with TRBJ2-7; D not certain. The V gene's germline CDR1 is SGHTA and CDR2 FQGNSA. V gave up 1 base and J gave up 2 bases, with 9 bases separating them. The CDR3 extends over 14 amino acids. The DNA of the CDR3 is TGTGCCAGCAGCTTAGTAGCTCAGGCCTACGAGCAGTACGTC. This translates into CASSLVAQAYEQYV.

The sample holds a few counts of this clonotype. The chain links TRBV28 to TRBJ2-4; D is unclear. Germline V gene data show CDR1 as MDHEN and CDR2 as SYDVKM. The CDR3 spans 13 residues. Trimming removed 2 bases from V and 14 bases from J, with 16 bases in between. Here the CDR3 reads CASSLSVGTREYF. In DNA, the CDR3 is TGTGCCAGCAGTTTAAGCGTCGGCACCCGTGAGTACTTC.

This clonotype was observed a few times. Its ends do not fully match the called genes, so a read error is possible. CDR3 in amino acids: CASSLGGLGTEAFF. The CDR3 region has the DNA TGTGCCAGCAGTTTAGGGGGGCTGGGCACTGAAGCTTTCTTT. The rearrangement links TRBV7-9 to TRBJ1-1; D is perhaps TRBD1 (6 bases). CDR3 length: 14 amino acids. Germline values: CDR1 SEHNR, CDR2 FQNEAQ (reference sequence).

Turning to this clonotype: One junction end disagrees with the germline gene, perhaps due to a read error. The V and J genes are TRBV6-1 and TRBJ2-1; 9 bases line up with TRBD2. CDR3 length: 18 amino acids. CDR1 is MNHNS and CDR2 is SASEGT in the germline V gene. CDR3 DNA: TGTGCCAGCCGTGAAGGCCAGCGGGAGGAACTTCACTACAATGAGCAGTTCTTC. Residues: CASREGQREELHYNEQFF.

In its sample, this clonotype was seen a few times. The genes are TRBV7-2 and TRBJ2-1, with 9 bases fitting TRBD2. J lost 5 bases, V lost 5 bases, and 7 bases had no gene match. From germline, CDR1 is SGHTA and CDR2 FQGNSA. The CDR3 length is 15 residues. The chain's CDR3 is CASSKLVAGDNEQFF. DNA of the CDR3: TGTGCCAGCAGCAAACTAGTAGCGGGGGACAATGAGCAGTTCTTC.

This chain connects TRBV11-3 to TRBJ2-5; 8 bases agree with TRBD1. V lost 5 bases and J lost 4; bases outside the gene matches: 9. The CDR3 extends over 15 amino acids. Germline lookup yields CDR1 SGHNT and CDR2 YENEEA. The CDR3 reads CASSVTGAGGETQYF. The CDR3 nucleotides are TGTGCCAGCAGCGTGACAGGGGCTGGAGGAGAGACCCAGTACTTC.

This chain links TRBV7-9 with TRBJ1-1, with 9 bases identical to TRBD1. There are 14 residues in the CDR3. Per germline, CDR1 SEHNR and CDR2 FQNEAQ (reference sequence). With V trimmed by 11 bases and J by 4 bases, 11 bases remained unmatched. This chain's CDR3 is CAGEPGQGSTEAFF. The CDR3 nucleotides are TGTGCCGGCGAACCGGGACAGGGCTCCACTGAAGCTTTCTTT. Together with reference TRBV7-9 and TRBJ1-1, the CDR3 gives the full variable domain: DTGVSQNPRHKITKRGQNVTFRCDPISEHNRLYWYRQTLGQGPEFLTYFQNEAQLEKSRLLSDRFSAERPKGSFSTLEIQRTEQGDSAMYLCAGEPGQGSTEAFFGQGTRLTVV.

The V and J genes are TRBV29-1 and TRBJ2-3; 7 bases line up with TRBD2. V trimming: 5 bases; J trimming: 5 bases; junction bases outside the gene matches: 7. The CDR3 extends over 13 amino acids. Germline-derived CDR1 and CDR2 are SQVTM and ANQGSEA. The CDR3 reads CSVFGRELDTQYF. The CDR3 bases are TGCAGCGTTTTTGGGCGGGAGTTAGATACGCAGTATTTT.

In this sample, this clonotype turned up a few times. The V call is TRBV6-6, the J call TRBJ2-7, with 12 nucleotides matching TRBD1. The CDR3 totals 13 residues. V gave up 7 bases and J gave up 5 bases; unmatched junction bases: 3. CDR1 is MNHNY, CDR2 SVGAGI, per germline (reference sequence). CDR3 sequence reads: CASKRDRGHEQYV. The CDR3 nucleotides read TGTGCCAGCAAGCGGGACAGGGGGCACGAGCAGTACGTC.